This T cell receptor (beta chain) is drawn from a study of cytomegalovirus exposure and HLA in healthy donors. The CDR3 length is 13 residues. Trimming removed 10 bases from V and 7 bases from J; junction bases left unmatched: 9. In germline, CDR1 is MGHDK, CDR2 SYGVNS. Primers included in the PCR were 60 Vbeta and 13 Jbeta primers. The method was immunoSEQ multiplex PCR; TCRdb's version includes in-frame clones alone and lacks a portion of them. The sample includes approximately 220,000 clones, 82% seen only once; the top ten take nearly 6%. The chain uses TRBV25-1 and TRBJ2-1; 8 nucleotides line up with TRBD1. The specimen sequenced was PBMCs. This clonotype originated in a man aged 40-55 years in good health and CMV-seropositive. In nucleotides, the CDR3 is TGTGCCACCTCGCAGGGGGCTAGGAATGAGCAGTTCTTC. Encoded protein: CATSQGARNEQFF.